This TCR beta chain was recorded in a study of blood T cells in healthy people across ages. Next came a second PCR, run for roughly 6 to 11 cycles, which used a sample-barcoded 5' primer along with a J-beta primer mix. Using its own MiXCR run on the 5' RACE reads, TCRdb lists one record per CDR3 protein. The sample has some 670,000 distinct CDR3 sequences, approximately 52% seen once. Findings and limits, study-wide: No one knew whether donors had CMV, which possibly confounded expanded clonotype changes.

A note on this clonotype: Its target is unknown.

The source is an elderly woman in good health. Sequenced material: blood.

CDR3 sequence reads: CALLGTEDYEQYF. DNA of the CDR3: TGTGCCCTCCTGGGGACAGAAGACTACGAGCAGTACTTC. V usage is TRBV24-1 and J usage is TRBJ2-7; TRBD1 aligns across 7 bases. CDR1 and CDR2 (germline): KGHDR, SFDVKD. This CDR3 has 13 amino acids. With V trimmed by 12 bases and J by 3 bases, 10 bases remained unmatched.